The 3 T cell receptor beta chains presented below share a single source sample, sequenced in a study of cytomegalovirus exposure and HLA in healthy donors. Primers for the PCR totalled 60 Vbeta and 13 Jbeta. Sequenced by immunoSEQ multiplex PCR; TCRdb stores in-frame clones only, minus some. This sample has tens of thousands of clones, with approximately 78% found just once. The sequencing sample was made of PBMCs. Receptors were obtained from a man aged 40-49 years in good health and CMV-seronegative.

The rearrangement links TRBV25-1 to TRBJ2-1, with 8 positions matching TRBD1. The CDR3 covers 14 residues. Trimming at V came to 5 bases and at J to 6 bases, leaving 6 bases not matched to a gene. From germline, CDR1 is MGHDK and CDR2 SYGVNS. CDR3 in DNA: TGTGCCAGCAGTACAGGGGGAATAGGCAATGAGCAGTTCTTC. Translating gives CASSTGGIGNEQFF.

The chain employs TRBV4-2 and TRBJ1-2; 7 bases align to TRBD1. The CDR3 contains 15 residues. The V gene end was trimmed by 4 bases and the J gene end by 0 bases; junction bases not matched to a gene: 5. Germline V gene sequence: CDR1 LGHNA, CDR2 YNFKEQ. The DNA of the CDR3 is TGTGCCAGCAGCCTCTTCAGGGGGACTAACTATGGCTACACCTTC. Its translation: CASSLFRGTNYGYTF.

In this sample, this clone turned up a few times. This CDR3 reads CASSWGPRENTEAFF. The CDR3, as DNA: TGCGCCAGCAGCTGGGGTCCCCGGGAGAACACTGAAGCTTTCTTT. The J gene is TRBJ1-1, the V gene TRBV5-1; D remains unclear. In germline, CDR1 is SGHRS, CDR2 YFSETQ. The germline V and J ends were trimmed by 3 bases and 1 base, with 13 bases remaining between them. This CDR3 region has 15 residues. Based on the CDR3 plus reference TRBV5-1 and TRBJ1-1, the full variable domain is KAGVTQTPRYLIKTRGQQVTLSCSPISGHRSVSWYQQTPGQGLQFLFEYFSETQRNKGNFPGRFSGRQFSNSRSEMNVSTLELGDSALYLCASSWGPRENTEAFFGQGTRLTVV.